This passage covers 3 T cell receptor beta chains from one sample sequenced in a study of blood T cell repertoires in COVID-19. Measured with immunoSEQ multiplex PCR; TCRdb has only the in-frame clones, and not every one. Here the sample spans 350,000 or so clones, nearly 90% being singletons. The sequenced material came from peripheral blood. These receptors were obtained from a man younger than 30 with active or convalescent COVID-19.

CDR3: CATSDPAGAHEQYF. Here the CDR3 DNA reads TGTGCCACCAGTGATCCCGCGGGGGCCCACGAGCAGTACTTC. V usage is TRBV24-1 and J usage is TRBJ2-7, with D possibly being TRBD2 (7 bases). In germline, CDR1 is KGHDR, CDR2 SFDVKD. The length of the CDR3 is 14 residues. Trimming pared 3 bases from V and 5 bases from J, leaving 13 bases between.

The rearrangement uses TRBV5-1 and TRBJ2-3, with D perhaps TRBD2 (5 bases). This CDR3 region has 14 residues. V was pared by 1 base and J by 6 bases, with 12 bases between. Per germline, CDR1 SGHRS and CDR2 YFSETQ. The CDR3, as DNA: TGCGCCAGCAGCTTGCGGACTTCGACGGATACGCAGTATTTT. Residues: CASSLRTSTDTQYF.

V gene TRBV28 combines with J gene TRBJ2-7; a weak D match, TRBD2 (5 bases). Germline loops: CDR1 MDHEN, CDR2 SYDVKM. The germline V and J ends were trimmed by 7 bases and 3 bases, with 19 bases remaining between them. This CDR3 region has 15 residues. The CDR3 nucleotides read TGTGCCAGCACCCGACGGGAATTTGGGTACTACGAGCAGTACTTC. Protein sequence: CASTRREFGYYEQYF.